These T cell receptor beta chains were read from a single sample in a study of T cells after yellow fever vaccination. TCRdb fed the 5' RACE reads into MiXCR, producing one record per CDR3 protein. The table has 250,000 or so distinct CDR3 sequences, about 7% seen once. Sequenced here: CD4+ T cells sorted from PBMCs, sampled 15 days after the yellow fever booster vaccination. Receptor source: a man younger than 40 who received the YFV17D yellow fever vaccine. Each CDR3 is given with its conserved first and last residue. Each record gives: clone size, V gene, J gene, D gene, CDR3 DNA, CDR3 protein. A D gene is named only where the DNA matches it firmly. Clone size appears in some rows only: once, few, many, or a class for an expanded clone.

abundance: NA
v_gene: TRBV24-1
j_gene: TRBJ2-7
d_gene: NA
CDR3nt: TGTGCCACCAGTGATCCACGGGCTGGGGACGAGCAGTACTTC
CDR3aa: CATSDPRAGDEQYF

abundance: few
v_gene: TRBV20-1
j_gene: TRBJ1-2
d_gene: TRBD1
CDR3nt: TGCAGTGCTTTTGGACAGGCTAACTATGGCTACACCTTC
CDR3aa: CSAFGQANYGYTF

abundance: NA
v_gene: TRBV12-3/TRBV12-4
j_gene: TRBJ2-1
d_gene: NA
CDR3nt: TGTGCCAGCAGTTTTCTGTGGCAGGCTTACAATGAGCAGTTCTTC
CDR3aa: CASSFLWQAYNEQFF

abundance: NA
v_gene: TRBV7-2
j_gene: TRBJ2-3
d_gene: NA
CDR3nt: TGTGCCAGCAGCTCCTCGGGCTTCACAGATACGCAGTATTTT
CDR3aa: CASSSSGFTDTQYF

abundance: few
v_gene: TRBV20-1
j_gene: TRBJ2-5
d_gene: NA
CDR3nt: TGCAGTGCTAGAAAGGGCGGGGGCAGGTGGGCAGAGACCCAGTACTTC
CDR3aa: CSARKGGGRWAETQYF

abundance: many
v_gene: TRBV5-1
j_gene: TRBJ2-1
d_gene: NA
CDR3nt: TGCGCCAGTGCGGATGCCTACAATGAGCAGTTCTTC
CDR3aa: CASADAYNEQFF

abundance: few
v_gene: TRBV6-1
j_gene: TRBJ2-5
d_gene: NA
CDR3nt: TGTGCCAGCAGTGAAGGAACAGTCCCTATGCGAGAGACCCAGTACTTC
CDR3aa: CASSEGTVPMRETQYF

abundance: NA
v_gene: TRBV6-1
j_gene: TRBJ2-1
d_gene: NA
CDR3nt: TGTGCCAGCAGTGGGACCCCAGCCTACAATGAGCAGTTCTTC
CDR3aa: CASSGTPAYNEQFF

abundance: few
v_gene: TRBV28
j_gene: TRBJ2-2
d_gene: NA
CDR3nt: TGTGCCAGCAGCGACTGGGCACAGAACACCGGGGAGCTGTTTTTT
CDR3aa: CASSDWAQNTGELFF

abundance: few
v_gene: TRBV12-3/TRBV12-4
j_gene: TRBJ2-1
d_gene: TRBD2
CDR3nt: TGTGCCAGCAGTCCAAATCACGGACTAGCGGGATATGAGCAGTTCTTC
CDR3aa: CASSPNHGLAGYEQFF

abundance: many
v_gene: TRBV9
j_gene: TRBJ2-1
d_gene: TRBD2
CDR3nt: TGTGCCAGCAGTACGACTAGCGGGTACAATGAGCAGTTCTTC
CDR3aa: CASSTTSGYNEQFF

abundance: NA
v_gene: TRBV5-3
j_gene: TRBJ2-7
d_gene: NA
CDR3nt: TGTGCCATCGGCCCCCGGCTAGTCTACGAGCAGTACTTC
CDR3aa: CAIGPRLVYEQYF

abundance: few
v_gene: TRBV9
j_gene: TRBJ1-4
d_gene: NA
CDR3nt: TGTGCCAGCAGCGGGGACCCTAATGAAAAACTGTTTTTT
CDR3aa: CASSGDPNEKLFF

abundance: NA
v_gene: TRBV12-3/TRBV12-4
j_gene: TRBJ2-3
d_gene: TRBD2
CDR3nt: TGTGCCAGCAAGCTAGCGGGCCCTCGGGCGCAGTATTTT
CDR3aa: CASKLAGPRAQYF

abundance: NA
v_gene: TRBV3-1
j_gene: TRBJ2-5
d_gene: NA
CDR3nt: TGTGCCAGCAGCCAGACCGAAGAGACCCAGTACTTC
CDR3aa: CASSQTEETQYF

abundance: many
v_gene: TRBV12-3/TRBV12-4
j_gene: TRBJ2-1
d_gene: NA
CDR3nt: TGTGCCAGCGGCCAGTGGGGCGGCAATGAGCAGTTCTTC
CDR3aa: CASGQWGGNEQFF

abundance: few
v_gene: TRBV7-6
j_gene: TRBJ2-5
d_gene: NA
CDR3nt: TGTGCCAGCAGCTTCCCTGCGGGAGAGACCCAGTACTTC
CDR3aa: CASSFPAGETQYF

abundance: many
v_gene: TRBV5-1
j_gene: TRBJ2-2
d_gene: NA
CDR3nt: TGCGCCAGCAGCTTGGGACCCCGTGACACCGGGGAGCTGTTTTTT
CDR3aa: CASSLGPRDTGELFF

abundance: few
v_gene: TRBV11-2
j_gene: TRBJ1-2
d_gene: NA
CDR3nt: TGTGCCAGCAGCTTAGAGGGGTACTATGGCTACACCTTC
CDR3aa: CASSLEGYYGYTF

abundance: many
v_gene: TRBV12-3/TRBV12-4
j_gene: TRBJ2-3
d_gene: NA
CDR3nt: TGTGCCAGCAGTTACAGCGGGAGCACAGATACGCAGTATTTT
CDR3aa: CASSYSGSTDTQYF

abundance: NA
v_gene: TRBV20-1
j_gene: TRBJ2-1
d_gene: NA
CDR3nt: TGCAGTGCACCCGAAGACTCGCCCTACAATGAGCAGTTCTTC
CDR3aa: CSAPEDSPYNEQFF

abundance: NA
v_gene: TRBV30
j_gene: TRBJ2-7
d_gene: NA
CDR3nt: TGTGCCTGGAGCGCAAGGACGGCAAAAGGATACGAGCAGTACTTC
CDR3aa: CAWSARTAKGYEQYF

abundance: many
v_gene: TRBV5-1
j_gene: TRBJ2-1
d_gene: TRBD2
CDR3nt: TGCGCCAGCAGCACGGGACGGCGGGAGGGCCGTTACAATGAGCAGTTCTTC
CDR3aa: CASSTGRREGRYNEQFF

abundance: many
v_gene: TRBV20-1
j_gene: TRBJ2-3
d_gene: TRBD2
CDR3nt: TGCAGTGCTAGAGCGCCCGTAGGGACTACATCCGATACGCAGTATTTT
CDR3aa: CSARAPVGTTSDTQYF

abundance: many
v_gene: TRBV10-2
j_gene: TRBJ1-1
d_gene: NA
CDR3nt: TGCGCCAGCAGGTACTCCTATAACACTGAAGCTTTCTTT
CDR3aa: CASRYSYNTEAFF

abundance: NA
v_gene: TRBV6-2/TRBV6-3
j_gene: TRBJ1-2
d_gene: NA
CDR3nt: TGTGCCAGCAGCCATACAGGACGCTATGGCTACACCTTC
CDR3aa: CASSHTGRYGYTF

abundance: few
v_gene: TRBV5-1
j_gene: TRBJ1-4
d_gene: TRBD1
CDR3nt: TGCGCCAGCAGCTTGGCCGGGACAGGGGACGAAAAACTGTTTTTT
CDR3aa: CASSLAGTGDEKLFF

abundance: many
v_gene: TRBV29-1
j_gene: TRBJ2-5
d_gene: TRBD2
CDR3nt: TGCAGCGTTGAAGGGGGAACTAGCGGAGAGTACCAAGAGACCCAGTACTTC
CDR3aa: CSVEGGTSGEYQETQYF

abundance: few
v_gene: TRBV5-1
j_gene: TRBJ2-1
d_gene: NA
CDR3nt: TGCGCCAGCAGCACCCAGGGCTATGAGCAGTTCTTC
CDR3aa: CASSTQGYEQFF

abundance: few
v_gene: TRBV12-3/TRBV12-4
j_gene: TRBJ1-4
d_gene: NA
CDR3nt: TGTGCCAGCAGCGAGTTCGCAACTAATGAAAAACTGTTTTTT
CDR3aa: CASSEFATNEKLFF

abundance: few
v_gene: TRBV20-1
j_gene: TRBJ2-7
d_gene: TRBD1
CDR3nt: TGCAGTGCTATCGGACAGGTAGCCTACGAGCAGTACTTC
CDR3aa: CSAIGQVAYEQYF

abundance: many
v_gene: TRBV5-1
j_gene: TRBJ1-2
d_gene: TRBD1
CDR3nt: TGCGCCAGCAGCTGGGGGGACAGGGATGACTATGGCTACACCTTC
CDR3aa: CASSWGDRDDYGYTF

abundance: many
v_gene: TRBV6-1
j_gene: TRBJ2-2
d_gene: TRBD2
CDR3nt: TGTGCCAGCAGTCGGACTAGCGGGAGTCGGTACACCGGGGAGCTGTTTTTT
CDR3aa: CASSRTSGSRYTGELFF

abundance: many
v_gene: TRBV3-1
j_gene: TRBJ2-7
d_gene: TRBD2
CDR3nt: TGTGCCAGCAGCCAAGATGGCGGGAGTGTGCAGTACTTC
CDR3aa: CASSQDGGSVQYF

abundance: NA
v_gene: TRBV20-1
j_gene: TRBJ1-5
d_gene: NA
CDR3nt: TGCAGTGCCCGGGGGGCCGAGGGGGATCAGCCCCAGCATTTT
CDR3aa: CSARGAEGDQPQHF

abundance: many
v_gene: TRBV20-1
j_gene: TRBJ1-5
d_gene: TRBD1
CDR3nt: TGCAGTGCTAAGGGGGCAGGACAGCCCCAGCATTTT
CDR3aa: CSAKGAGQPQHF

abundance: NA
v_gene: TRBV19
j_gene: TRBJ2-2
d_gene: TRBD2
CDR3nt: TGTGCCAGTAGGACTAGCGGGTGGCGAACCGGGGAGCTGTTTTTT
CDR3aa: CASRTSGWRTGELFF

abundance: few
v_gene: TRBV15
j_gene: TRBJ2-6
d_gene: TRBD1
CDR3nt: TGTGCCACCAGCAGAGGGACAGGGGGCGACGGGGCCAACGTCCTGACTTTC
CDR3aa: CATSRGTGGDGANVLTF

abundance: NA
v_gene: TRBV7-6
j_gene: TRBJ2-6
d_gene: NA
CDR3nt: TGTGCCAGCAGCTTAGAGGGCACCGGGGCCAACGTCCTGACTTTC
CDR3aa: CASSLEGTGANVLTF

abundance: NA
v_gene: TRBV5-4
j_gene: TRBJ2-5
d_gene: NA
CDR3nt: TGTGCCAGCAGCCCAGGGGGGAGCGAGGAGACCCAGTACTTC
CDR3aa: CASSPGGSEETQYF

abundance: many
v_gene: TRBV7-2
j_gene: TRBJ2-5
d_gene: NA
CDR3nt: TGTGCCAGCAGCTTGGGGGCTACCCAAGAGACCCAGTACTTC
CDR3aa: CASSLGATQETQYF

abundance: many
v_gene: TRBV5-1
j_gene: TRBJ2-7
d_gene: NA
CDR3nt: TGCGCCAGCACTCAGACAGGTACCTACGAGCAGTACTTC
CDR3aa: CASTQTGTYEQYF

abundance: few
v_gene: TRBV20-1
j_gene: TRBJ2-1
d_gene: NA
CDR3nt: TGCAGTGCTAGAGATAGCGGAGAGAACAATGAGCAGTTCTTC
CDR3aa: CSARDSGENNEQFF

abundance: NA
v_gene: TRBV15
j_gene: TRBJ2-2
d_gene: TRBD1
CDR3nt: TGTGCCACCAGCAGAGACCCGGACAGGGGATATTCGAACACCGGGGAGCTGTTTTTT
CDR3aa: CATSRDPDRGYSNTGELFF

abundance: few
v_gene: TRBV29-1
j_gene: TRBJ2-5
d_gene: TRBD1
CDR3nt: TGCAGCATTCAGCAGGGGGCCTTAGGGGAGACCCAGTACTTC
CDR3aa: CSIQQGALGETQYF

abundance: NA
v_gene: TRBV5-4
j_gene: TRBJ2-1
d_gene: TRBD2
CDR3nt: TGTGCCAGCAGCTTTCGGGGGGGCCACAATGAGCAGTTCTTC
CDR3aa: CASSFRGGHNEQFF

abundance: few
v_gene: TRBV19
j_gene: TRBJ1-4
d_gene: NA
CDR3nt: TGTGCCAGTACCTCCCGGCGGACAAATGAAAAACTGTTTTTT
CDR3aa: CASTSRRTNEKLFF

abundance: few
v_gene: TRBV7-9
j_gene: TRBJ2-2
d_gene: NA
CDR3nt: TGTGCCAGCAGCTCCGAGCGTTCGGCCGGGGAGCTGTTTTTT
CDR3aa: CASSSERSAGELFF

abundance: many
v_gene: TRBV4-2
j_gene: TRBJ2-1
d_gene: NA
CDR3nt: TGTGCCAGCAGCCCCCCCCGGACTGGCTATGAGCAGTTCTTC
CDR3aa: CASSPPRTGYEQFF

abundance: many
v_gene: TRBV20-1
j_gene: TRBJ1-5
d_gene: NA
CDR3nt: TGCAGTGCTAGAGTTGGGGGTTACAATCAGCCCCAGCATTTT
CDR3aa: CSARVGGYNQPQHF

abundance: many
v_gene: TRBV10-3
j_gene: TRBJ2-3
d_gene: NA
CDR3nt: TGTGCCATCAGCGCTTCGGGAGCGGGCACAGATACGCAGTATTTT
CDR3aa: CAISASGAGTDTQYF

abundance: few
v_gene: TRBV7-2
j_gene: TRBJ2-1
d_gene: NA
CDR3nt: TGTGCCAGCGTGGCGGTTATGAGCTCCTACAATGAGCAGTTCTTC
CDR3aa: CASVAVMSSYNEQFF

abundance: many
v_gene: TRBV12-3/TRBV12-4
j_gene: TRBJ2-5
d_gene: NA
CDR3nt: TGTGCCAGCAGTTTAACTATTGGCGGGGAGACCCAGTACTTC
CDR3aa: CASSLTIGGETQYF

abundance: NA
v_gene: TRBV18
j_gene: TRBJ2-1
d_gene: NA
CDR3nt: TGTGCCAGCTCACCACCGGGAAAGTCGGGGTTAAATGAGCAGTTCTTC
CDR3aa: CASSPPGKSGLNEQFF

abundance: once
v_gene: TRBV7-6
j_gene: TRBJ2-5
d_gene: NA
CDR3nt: TGTGCCAGCAGCTTAGCTCCGGTACAGATACAAGAGACCCAGTACTTC
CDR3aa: CASSLAPVQIQETQYF

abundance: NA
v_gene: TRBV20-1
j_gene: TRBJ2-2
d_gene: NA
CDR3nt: TGCAGTGCTAGTCAGTCCAGCGGCACCGGGGAGCTGTTTTTT
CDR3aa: CSASQSSGTGELFF

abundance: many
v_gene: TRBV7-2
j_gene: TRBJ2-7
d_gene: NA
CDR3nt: TGTGCCAGCAGCGAAATCAGGGGTAGCGAGCAGTACTTC
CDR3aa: CASSEIRGSEQYF

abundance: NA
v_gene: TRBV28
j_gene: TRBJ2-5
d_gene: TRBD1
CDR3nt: TGTGCCAGCAGGGTTTCTTTCGGGACAGGGCACCCGGGAGAGACCCAGTACTTC
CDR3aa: CASRVSFGTGHPGETQYF

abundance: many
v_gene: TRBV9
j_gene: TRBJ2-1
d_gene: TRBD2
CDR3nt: TGTGCCAGCAGCCCCCGACTAGCGCAAATGGCCACGGGTGAGCAGTTCTTC
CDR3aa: CASSPRLAQMATGEQFF

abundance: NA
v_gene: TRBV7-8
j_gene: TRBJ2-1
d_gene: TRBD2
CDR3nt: TGTGCCAGCAGCTTAACACTAGCGGGAACATCTTATGAGCAGTTCTTC
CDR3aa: CASSLTLAGTSYEQFF